This T cell receptor beta chain originates from a study of follicular helper T cells after annual influenza vaccination. Findings and limits, study-wide: Each annual vaccination recalled recurring oligoclonal ICOS+CD38+ cTfh clonotypes. Productive TCRB sequences came from only about 9.5-20% of cells.

Regarding time point: 2014-2015 season, pre-vaccination. Before and after seasonal inactivated influenza vaccination, adults gave blood for sorting CD4 subsets for sequencing. Per time point, about 40-110 mL of blood was sampled. Remarks on this clone: What it recognizes is unknown.

Losses at the gene ends were 4 bases for V and 4 bases for J; bases not matched to a gene: 4. The CDR3 consists of 13 residues. CDR1 and CDR2 (germline): SGHRS, YFSETQ. Profiling relied on immunoSEQ multiplex PCR, and the TCRdb table lists in-frame clones only, not all of them. The table has about 8,300 clones, 65% to 90% seen once; the top ten hold about 1.1%. The specimen was CXCR5+ CD38- circulating T follicular helper cells from blood, collected on the day of influenza vaccination. Sample subset: circulating Tfh, non-naive CD4+CXCR5+PD-1+ (ICOS+CD38+ or ICOS-CD38-). V and J are TRBV5-1 and TRBJ1-1; 7 positions agree with TRBD1. This clonotype originated in an adult who received the influenza vaccine. The CDR3 DNA follows: TGCGCCAGCAGCCTGGAGGGGGCCACTGAAGCTTTCTTT. Translation gives CASSLEGATEAFF.